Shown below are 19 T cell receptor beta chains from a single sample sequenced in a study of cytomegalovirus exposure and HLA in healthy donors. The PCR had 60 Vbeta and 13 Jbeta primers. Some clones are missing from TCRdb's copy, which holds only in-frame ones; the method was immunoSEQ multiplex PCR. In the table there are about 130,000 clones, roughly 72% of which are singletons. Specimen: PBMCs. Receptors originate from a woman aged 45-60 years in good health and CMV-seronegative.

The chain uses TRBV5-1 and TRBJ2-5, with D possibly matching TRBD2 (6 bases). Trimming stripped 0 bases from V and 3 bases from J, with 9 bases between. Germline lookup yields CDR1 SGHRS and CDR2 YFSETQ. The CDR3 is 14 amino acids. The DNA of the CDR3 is TGCGCCAGCAGCTTGGATCCGGGAGAAGAGACCCAGTACTTC. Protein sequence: CASSLDPGEETQYF. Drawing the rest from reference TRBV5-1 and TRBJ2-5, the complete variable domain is KAGVTQTPRYLIKTRGQQVTLSCSPISGHRSVSWYQQTPGQGLQFLFEYFSETQRNKGNFPGRFSGRQFSNSRSEMNVSTLELGDSALYLCASSLDPGEETQYFGPGTRLLVL.

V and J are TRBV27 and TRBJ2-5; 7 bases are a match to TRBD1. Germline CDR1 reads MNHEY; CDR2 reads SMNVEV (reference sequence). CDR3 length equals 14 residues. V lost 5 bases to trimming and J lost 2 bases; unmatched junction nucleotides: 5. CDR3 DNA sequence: TGTGCCAGCAGTCCAGGGACAGATCAAGAGACCCAGTACTTC. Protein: CASSPGTDQETQYF.

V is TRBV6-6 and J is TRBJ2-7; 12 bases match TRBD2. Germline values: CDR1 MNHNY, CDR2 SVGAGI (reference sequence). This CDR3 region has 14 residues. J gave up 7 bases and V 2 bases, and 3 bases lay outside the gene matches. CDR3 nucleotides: TGTGCCAGCAGTTACACTAGCGGGAGGAGGGAGCAGTACGTC. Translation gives CASSYTSGRREQYV.

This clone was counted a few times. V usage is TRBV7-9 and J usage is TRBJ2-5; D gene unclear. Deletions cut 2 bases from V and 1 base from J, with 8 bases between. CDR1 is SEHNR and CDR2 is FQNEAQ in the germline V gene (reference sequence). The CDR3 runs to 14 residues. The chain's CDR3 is CASSLLRPQETQYF. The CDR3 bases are TGTGCCAGCAGCTTATTGCGGCCCCAAGAGACCCAGTACTTC.

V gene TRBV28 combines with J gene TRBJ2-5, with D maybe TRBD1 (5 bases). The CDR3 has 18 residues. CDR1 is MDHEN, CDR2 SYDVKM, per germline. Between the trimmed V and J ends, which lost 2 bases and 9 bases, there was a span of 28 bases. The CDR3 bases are TGTGCCAGCAGTTTAGAAGCCTACCGACAGCGAAGAGAAGGAGCCCAGTACTTC. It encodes CASSLEAYRQRREGAQYF.

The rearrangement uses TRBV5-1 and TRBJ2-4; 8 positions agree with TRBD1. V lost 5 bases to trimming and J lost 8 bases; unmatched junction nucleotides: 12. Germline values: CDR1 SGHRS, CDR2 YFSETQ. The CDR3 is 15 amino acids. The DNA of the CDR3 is TGCGCCAGCAGTCGAGGACAGGGCTTAGGGGACATTCAGTACTTC. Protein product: CASSRGQGLGDIQYF. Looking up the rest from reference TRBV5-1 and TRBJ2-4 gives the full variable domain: KAGVTQTPRYLIKTRGQQVTLSCSPISGHRSVSWYQQTPGQGLQFLFEYFSETQRNKGNFPGRFSGRQFSNSRSEMNVSTLELGDSALYLCASSRGQGLGDIQYFGAGTRLSVL.

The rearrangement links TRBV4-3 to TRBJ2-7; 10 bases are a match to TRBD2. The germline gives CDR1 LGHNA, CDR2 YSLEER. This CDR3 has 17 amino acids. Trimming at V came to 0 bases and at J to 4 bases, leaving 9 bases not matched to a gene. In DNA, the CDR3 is TGCGCCAGCAGCCAAGAAGGTAGCGGGAGGAAAAAATACGAGCAGTACTTC. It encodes CASSQEGSGRKKYEQYF.

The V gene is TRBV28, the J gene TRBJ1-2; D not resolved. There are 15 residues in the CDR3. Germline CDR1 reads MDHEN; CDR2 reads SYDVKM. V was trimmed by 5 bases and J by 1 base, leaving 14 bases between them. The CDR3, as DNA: TGTGCCAGCAGTCCCCCCCGCCCTAATAACTATGGCTACACCTTC. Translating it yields CASSPPRPNNYGYTF.

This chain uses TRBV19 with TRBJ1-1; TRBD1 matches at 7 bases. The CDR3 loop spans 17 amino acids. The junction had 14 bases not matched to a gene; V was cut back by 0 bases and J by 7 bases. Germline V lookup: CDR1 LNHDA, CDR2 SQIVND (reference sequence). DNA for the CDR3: TGTGCCAGTAGTATAGATTGGGGGCAGGGGGAAGAAAGTGAAGCTTTCTTT. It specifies CASSIDWGQGEESEAFF.

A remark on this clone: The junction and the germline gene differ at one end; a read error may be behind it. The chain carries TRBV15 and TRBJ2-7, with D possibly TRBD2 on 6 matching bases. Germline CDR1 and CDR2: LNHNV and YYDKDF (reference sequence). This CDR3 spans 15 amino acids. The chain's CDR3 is CATRGGLGESFEQYF. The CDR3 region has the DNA TGTGCCACCAGGGGGGGACTCGGGGAGTCCTTCGAGCAGTACTTC.

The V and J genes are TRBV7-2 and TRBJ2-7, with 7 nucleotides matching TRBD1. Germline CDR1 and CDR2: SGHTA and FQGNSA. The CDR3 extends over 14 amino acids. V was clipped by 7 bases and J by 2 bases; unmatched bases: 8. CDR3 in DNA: TGTGCCAGCACCCGGGACAGACTACCCTACGAGCAGTACTTC. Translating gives CASTRDRLPYEQYF.

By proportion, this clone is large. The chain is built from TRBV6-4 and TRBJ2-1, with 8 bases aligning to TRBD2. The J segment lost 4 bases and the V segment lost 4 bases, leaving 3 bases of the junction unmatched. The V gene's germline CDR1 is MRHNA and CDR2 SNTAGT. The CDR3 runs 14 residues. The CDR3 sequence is CASSVSGGYNEQFF. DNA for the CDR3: TGTGCCAGCAGTGTGAGCGGGGGTTACAATGAGCAGTTCTTC.

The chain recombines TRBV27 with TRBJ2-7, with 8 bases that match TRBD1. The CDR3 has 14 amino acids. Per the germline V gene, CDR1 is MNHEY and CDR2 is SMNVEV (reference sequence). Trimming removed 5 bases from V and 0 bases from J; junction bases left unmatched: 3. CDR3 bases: TGTGCCAGCAGTCGACAGGGGAGCTCCTACGAGCAGTACTTC. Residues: CASSRQGSSYEQYF.

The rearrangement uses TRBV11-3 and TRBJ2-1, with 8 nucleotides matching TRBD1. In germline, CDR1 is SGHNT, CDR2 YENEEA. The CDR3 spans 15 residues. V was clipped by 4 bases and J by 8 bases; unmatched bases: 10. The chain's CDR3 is CASSSGTGGVDEQFF. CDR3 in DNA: TGTGCCAGCAGCTCTGGGACAGGCGGGGTCGATGAGCAGTTCTTC.

In nucleotides, the CDR3 is TGTGCCAGCTCGTACCGACAGGGGCAGGTGAACACTGAAGCTTTCTTT. Protein product: CASSYRQGQVNTEAFF. The chain joins TRBV18 to TRBJ1-1; 8 bases match TRBD1. From germline, CDR1 is KGHSH and CDR2 LQKENI. The CDR3 runs 16 residues. The trim removed 6 bases at V and 0 bases at J, leaving 9 bases unmatched. Looking up the rest from reference TRBV18 and TRBJ1-1 gives the full variable domain: NAGVMQNPRHLVRRRGQEARLRCSPMKGHSHVYWYRQLPEEGLKFMVYLQKENIIDESGMPKERFSAEFPKEGPSILRIQQVVRGDSAAYFCASSYRQGQVNTEAFFGQGTRLTVV.

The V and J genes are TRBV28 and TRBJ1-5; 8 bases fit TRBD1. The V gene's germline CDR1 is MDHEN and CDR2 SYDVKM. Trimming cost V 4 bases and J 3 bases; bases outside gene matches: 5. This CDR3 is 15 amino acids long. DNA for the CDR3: TGTGCCAGCAGTTCAACAGGGGGGTTCAATCAGCCCCAGCATTTT. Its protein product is CASSSTGGFNQPQHF.

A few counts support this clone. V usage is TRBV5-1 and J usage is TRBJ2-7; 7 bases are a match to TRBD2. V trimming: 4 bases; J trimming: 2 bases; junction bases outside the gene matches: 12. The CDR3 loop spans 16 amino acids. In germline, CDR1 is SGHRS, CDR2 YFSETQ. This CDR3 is CASSPGRASGTYEQYF. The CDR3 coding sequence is TGCGCCAGCAGCCCCGGCCGAGCTAGCGGCACCTACGAGCAGTACTTC.

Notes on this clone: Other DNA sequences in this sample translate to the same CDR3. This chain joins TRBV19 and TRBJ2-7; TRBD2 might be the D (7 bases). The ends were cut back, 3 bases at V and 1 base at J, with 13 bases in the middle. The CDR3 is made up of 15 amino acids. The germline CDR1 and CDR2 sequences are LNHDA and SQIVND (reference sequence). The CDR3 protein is CASSIGGLGSYEQYF. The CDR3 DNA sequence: TGTGCCAGTAGTATCGGGGGGCTGGGATCCTACGAGCAGTACTTC.

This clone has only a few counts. CDR3 region: CATSRGQGGPYEQYF. As DNA, the CDR3 is TGTGCCACCAGCAGAGGACAGGGTGGCCCCTACGAGCAGTACTTC. The V call is TRBV15, the J call TRBJ2-7, with 7 bases fitting TRBD1. The germline CDR1 and CDR2 sequences are LNHNV and YYDKDF (reference sequence). The CDR3 has 15 residues. V lost 1 base to trimming and J lost 2 bases; unmatched junction nucleotides: 5.